This TCR beta chain comes out of a study of cytomegalovirus exposure and HLA in healthy donors. Study results and caveats: A subsequent analysis found that TCR clusters from the first cohort also tended to co-occur in the 120 or so validation repertoires, with 90% to 95% of cluster scores above 0. The study designated about 160 TCR beta chains cytomegalovirus-associated. It was reported that the classifier diagnosed cytomegalovirus status with high specificity and sensitivity in both the original and validation cohorts.

In regard to this clone: Its antigen is as yet unknown.

The repertoire was sequenced with immunoSEQ multiplex PCR; TCRdb's copy has only in-frame clones and lacks some. The sample has roughly 70,000 clones, roughly 96% seen once. V lost 7 bases, J lost 5 bases, and 7 bases stayed unmatched. The CDR3 has 14 amino acids. Germline V lookup: CDR1 SNHLY, CDR2 FYNNEI. The chain uses TRBV2 and TRBJ2-7; 11 positions agree with TRBD1. The TCR sequence derives from a man aged 18 to 29 in good health and CMV-seronegative. Sequenced material: PBMCs. In DNA form, the CDR3 reads TGTGCCAGCATCAGGACAGGGGGCGGCGACGAGCAGTACTTC. This codes for CASIRTGGGDEQYF. The variable domain in full, with the rest retrieved from reference TRBV2 and TRBJ2-7, is EPEVTQTPSHQVTQMGQEVILRCVPISNHLYFYWYRQILGQKVEFLVSFYNNEISEKSEIFDDQFSVERPDGSNFTLKIRSTKLEDSAMYFCASIRTGGGDEQYFGPGTRLTVT.